Listed below are T cell receptor beta chains from one sample, sequenced in a study of cytomegalovirus exposure and HLA in healthy donors. Sequencing used immunoSEQ multiplex PCR; TCRdb keeps in-frame clones, though not all of them. The sample lists under 80,000 clones; less than 80% were seen once. Sequenced: PBMCs. The receptor set was obtained from a woman in her 40s in good health and CMV-seronegative. Both conserved end residues are part of each CDR3. The D gene is left open where the match is weak. Clone size is shown for a subset of rows, as once, few, many or a class of expanded clone.

TRBJ1-5 NA TRBD1 TRBV10-3 TGTGCCATCAGTGAGGGAGGGACAGGGGGCGGTCAGCCCCAGCATTTT CAISEGGTGGGQPQHF
TRBJ2-7 NA NA TRBV21-1 TGTGCCAGCAGCAAATCATCTCGAGAGACGCCGGGACAGGCCACCTACGAGCAGTACTTC CASSKSSRETPGQATYEQYF
TRBJ2-7 NA TRBD1 TRBV6-6 TGTGCCAGCAGTTACCGGGACAGGGTCTACGAGCAGTACTTC CASSYRDRVYEQYF
TRBJ2-2 NA NA TRBV19 TGTGCCAGTAGTCGGGGGAACACCGGGGAGCTGTTTTTT CASSRGNTGELFF
TRBJ2-7 NA TRBD2 TRBV5-4 TGTGCCAGCAGCTCGCGGGGGTCGAGAATCTACGAGCAGTACTTC CASSSRGSRIYEQYF
TRBJ2-1 few TRBD2 TRBV30 TGTGCCTGGAGTAAACTAGCGGGTAAGCAGTTCTTC CAWSKLAGKQFF
TRBJ2-7 NA TRBD2 TRBV10-2 TGCGCCAGCAGTGGGCGGGGAGGGGCAAGATCCTACGAGCAGTACTTC CASSGRGGARSYEQYF
TRBJ2-7 few NA TRBV19 TGTGCCAGTAGTATTTCTAACTCCTACGAGCAGTACTTC CASSISNSYEQYF
TRBJ1-4 NA TRBD1 TRBV5-6 TGTGCCAGCAGCTACCGACAGGGGGCTGAAAAACTGTTTTTT CASSYRQGAEKLFF
TRBJ2-7 NA TRBD2 TRBV6-6 TGTGCCAGCAGTCGTAGCGGGAGGGGCGAGCAGTACTTC CASSRSGRGEQYF
TRBJ2-3 few TRBD1 TRBV7-9 TGTGCCAGCAGCCGGATCCGACAGGGAAGAGGATCAGATACGCAGTATTTT CASSRIRQGRGSDTQYF
TRBJ2-7 NA TRBD1 TRBV6-5 TGTGCCAGCAGTTACGGACAGGCCGGCGAGCAGTACTTC CASSYGQAGEQYF
TRBJ2-2 once TRBD2 TRBV7-2 TGTGCCAGCAGCTCGGGGAGGGGCATGAACACCGGGGAGCTGTTTTTT CASSSGRGMNTGELFF
TRBJ2-2 few TRBD2 TRBV7-8 TGTGCCAGCAGGGAACTAGCGGTGAACACCGGGGAGCTGTTTTTT CASRELAVNTGELFF